This TCR beta chain was identified during a study of Tregs in tolerant kidney transplant recipients (dated by TCRdb to between 2018 and 2021). For the study in its entirety: Transplants used related donors with nonmyeloablative bone marrow transplantation; mixed chimerism was transient in the human trials. TCRbeta sequencing was used in the study to identify donor-specific regulatory T cells before combined kidney and bone marrow transplantation, and the identified cells were then tracked after transplant. What the study reported, not specific to this receptor: In tolerant patients, the expansion of donor-specific Tregs was greater than global Treg expansion, suggesting that the expansion was antigen-driven rather than nonspecific. Expanding Tregs with activated donor B cells appeared to identify the most biologically relevant and donor-specific TCRbeta repertoire. Although technical replication error seemed to be minimal, the question of biological reproducibility was not addressed directly. The study was limited by small patient numbers, and the findings need validation in larger populations and under other immunosuppression protocols. Because the PCR primers were changed over time for some patients, nucleotide-level comparison could not be performed across the samples from those patients.

Regarding this clone: Its target antigen remains unknown. It has no much larger one-base neighbor in the sample; base qualities were not kept.

Genomic DNA was extracted from sorted cells with the QIAGEN DNeasy Blood and Tissue Kit for TCRbeta CDR3 sequencing. High-throughput TCRbeta CDR3 sequencing, which included PCR amplification with bias correction and internal controls, was done commercially through immunoSEQ. In the original analysis: Unique productive TCRbeta sequences were defined by CDR3 nucleotide sequence where primers matched, otherwise by CDR3 amino acid sequence with Vbeta and Jbeta genes. To correct for sorting error, sequences found in more than one sorted population at a frequency ratio of 2:1 or less were discarded, and the remaining shared sequences were assigned to the population with the higher frequency. Donor-reactive sequences were defined as at least 5-fold expanded in CFSE-low cells versus unstimulated cells, with frequency of at least 0.01% in CFSE-low cells. Jensen-Shannon divergence, calculated on the top 100 TCRbeta sequences ranked by frequency, was used to quantify repertoire divergence. When a sample had multiple sequencing runs, each run was corrected for sorting error separately and the runs were then pooled. What TCRdb holds here is the immuneACCESS table cut down to in-frame rearrangements. Part of the clones is not present; checked against another copy, under half of the missing clones reflect an unresolved V gene, and the others are unexplained. The V and J calls and the clone size are those of that table, but D and trimming were determined from the DNA. In all, the sample holds about 66,000 clones, and roughly 92% of those were seen once. Roughly 11% of the sample is in the top ten clones.

What this sample's time point label stands for: blood sample drawn before combined kidney and bone marrow transplant. Thawed PBMCs were FACS-sorted into unstimulated Tregs (CD4+CD25+CD127-), CD4+ non-Tregs (CD4+CD25-), CD4 cells and CD8 cells. 4 combined kidney and bone marrow transplant recipients from the ITN036ST trial were included as patients, and samples were available only from these trial subjects. Healthy control blood was processed by Ficoll density gradient to PBMCs and cryopreserved; patient PBMCs were collected before and after transplant. The germline V gene encodes CDR1 GTSNPN and CDR2 SVGIG (reference sequence). Inclusive of the bounding cysteine and phenylalanine, the CDR3 is 12 residues long. CDR3 DNA is the only sequence kept; it has 36 bases, read in frame from the first base. The V end loses 0 bases and the J end loses 6 bases, and a stretch of 6 bases separates them.

This TCR was recovered from a human donor who received a combined kidney and bone marrow transplant. The chain was built from TRBV30 and TRBJ2-1, with a tentative D gene TRBD1 over 5 matching bases. This specimen was CD8+ T cells from blood, taken before the transplant. This receptor has the CDR3 CAWSVGVNEQFF. The nucleotides read TGTGCCTGGAGTGTAGGGGTCAATGAGCAGTTCTTC.